This T cell receptor beta chain was found in a study of blood T cell repertoires in COVID-19. Per the authors' pipeline: Amplification of reference gene primers provided the estimated nucleated cell counts. Only in-frame clones appear in the TCRdb table, and some are missing; sequencing was by immunoSEQ multiplex PCR. The V and J calls and the clone size are those of that table, but D and trimming were determined from the DNA. The sample has a few hundred thousand clones, 70% to 90% seen once; the top ten hold about 2.1%. The sequence derives from a woman aged 45-65 years with acute or convalescent COVID-19. Source material: peripheral blood.

CDR3 in amino acids: CASSLAESAKNIQYF. The CDR3 nucleotides are TGTGCCAGTAGTCTCGCCGAGTCGGCCAAAAACATTCAGTACTTC. The rearrangement joins TRBV19 to TRBJ2-4; no firm D call. The V and J ends lost 5 bases and 1 base respectively, with 12 bases between them. Germline lookup yields CDR1 LNHDA and CDR2 SQIVND (reference sequence). The CDR3 is made up of 15 amino acids.